This TCR beta chain was identified during a study of radiation and T cells in renal cell carcinoma. Study background: Nephrectomy followed 15 Gy stereotactic body radiation by 4 weeks.

Generated by immunoSEQ multiplex PCR, the TCRdb table keeps only in-frame clones and is missing some. The sample lists 45,000 to 55,000 clones; 80% were seen once. Time point: blood 2 weeks post-SBRT. Indicated treatment: 15 Gy SBRT to primary tumor, nephrectomy 4 weeks later. Clear cell pathology was present in this patient's renal cell carcinoma. With V trimmed by 1 base and J by 5 bases, 8 bases remained unmatched. This CDR3 is 16 amino acids long. CDR1 and CDR2 from the germline V gene are SGHTA and FQGNSA. As for this clone: What it binds is not known.

Study conclusions and caveats: Pretreatment tumor biopsies were lacking, so baseline clonotypes are unknown. From baseline, blood top tumor clonotypes peaked at 2 weeks post-radiation.

The receptor was derived from a woman aged 70-85 years with renal cell carcinoma. V and J are TRBV7-2 and TRBJ1-2; TRBD1 agrees at 9 bases. Sequences were derived from blood, sampled from a patient whose treatment included radiotherapy and nephrectomy. The CDR3 DNA follows: TGTGCCAGCAGCTTAGTTCCCTGGACAGGGGAATATGGCTACACCTTC. Translating it yields CASSLVPWTGEYGYTF.